These 13 T cell receptor beta chains were all obtained from the same sample, sequenced in a study of blood T cell repertoires in COVID-19. Profiling relied on immunoSEQ multiplex PCR, and the TCRdb table lists in-frame clones only, not all of them. The sample lists 90,000 to 110,000 clones, 65% to 80% occurring once. The sequencing input was peripheral blood. Receptors were obtained from a woman in her 70s with acute or convalescent COVID-19.

The V call is TRBV11-2, the J call TRBJ2-1; the D gene is possibly TRBD2 (6 bases). Trimming stripped 4 bases from V and 0 bases from J, with 16 bases between. This CDR3 has 17 amino acids. Germline CDR1 is SGHAT and CDR2 is FQNNGV. The CDR3 coding sequence is TGTGCCAGCAGCTCCCGACTAGTCACCAGCTCCTACAATGAGCAGTTCTTC. This gives the protein CASSSRLVTSSYNEQFF. Using reference TRBV11-2 and TRBJ2-1 for the parts outside the CDR3, the full variable domain is EAGVAQSPRYKIIEKRQSVAFWCNPISGHATLYWYQQILGQGPKLLIQFQNNGVVDDSQLPKDRFSAERLKGVDSTLKIQPAKLEDSAVYLCASSSRLVTSSYNEQFFGPGTRLTVL.

CDR3 region: CASRATGGLANVLTF. The CDR3 coding sequence is TGTGCCAGCAGGGCTACAGGAGGGTTGGCCAACGTCCTGACTTTC. The rearrangement links TRBV6-5 to TRBJ2-6, with D perhaps matching TRBD2 (6 bases). Germline assignment: CDR1 MNHEY and CDR2 SVGAGI. The CDR3 extends over 15 amino acids. Trimming removed 6 bases from V and 6 bases from J, with 15 bases in between.

This clone was observed a few times. CDR3 sequence reads: CASGFGLAEETQYF. CDR3 DNA: TGTGCTAGTGGTTTTGGACTAGCGGAAGAGACCCAGTACTTC. This rearrangement joins TRBV12-5 to TRBJ2-5; 10 bases are a match to TRBD2. Germline CDR1 LGHNT, CDR2 FRNRAP. CDR3 length: 14 amino acids. V gave up 3 bases and J gave up 3 bases; unmatched junction bases: 1.

The rearrangement joins TRBV19 to TRBJ1-1; TRBD1 aligns across 10 bases. Germline V lookup: CDR1 LNHDA, CDR2 SQIVND (reference sequence). V lost 2 bases, J lost 3 bases, and 6 bases stayed unmatched. The CDR3 is made up of 16 amino acids. The CDR3 sequence: CASSIRQGARDTEAFF. CDR3 nucleotide sequence: TGTGCCAGTAGTATACGACAGGGGGCGAGAGACACTGAAGCTTTCTTT.

This clone has ten or more counts. The rearrangement links TRBV7-8 to TRBJ1-1; D remains ambiguous. Germline V lookup: CDR1 SGHVS, CDR2 FQNEAQ. V lost 0 bases and J lost 1, with 3 bases in between. This CDR3 has 13 amino acids. CDR3: CASSLARNTEAFF. The CDR3 region has the DNA TGTGCCAGCAGCTTAGCGCGGAACACTGAAGCTTTCTTT.

The rearrangement links TRBV6-6 to TRBJ2-1; 7 nucleotides align to TRBD2. The J segment lost 2 bases and the V segment lost 6 bases, leaving 7 bases of the junction unmatched. The germline CDR1 and CDR2 sequences are MNHNY and SVGAGI (reference sequence). The CDR3 has 15 residues. The CDR3 bases are TGTGCCAGCAGGATTGGCGGGGGAACCTACAATGAGCAGTTCTTC. Its translation is CASRIGGGTYNEQFF.

This clone was found a few times. The V and J genes are TRBV18 and TRBJ1-1; maybe TRBD1 (6 bases). There are 14 residues in the CDR3. Germline CDR1 reads KGHSH; CDR2 reads LQKENI. V shed 0 bases and J shed 8 bases, with 13 bases lying between them. CDR3 DNA sequence: TGTGCCAGCTCACCACCGCACAGGGCACAAGAAGCTTTCTTT. Translation: CASSPPHRAQEAFF.

This clone showed up just a few times. The V call is TRBV5-1, the J call TRBJ1-1; 7 bases line up with TRBD1. V was clipped by 0 bases and J by 0 bases; unmatched bases: 5. Germline lookup yields CDR1 SGHRS and CDR2 YFSETQ. The CDR3 is made up of 16 amino acids. The CDR3 loop is CASSLVRGRMNTEAFF. The CDR3 bases are TGCGCCAGCAGCTTGGTTAGGGGGCGGATGAACACTGAAGCTTTCTTT.

This chain uses TRBV9 with TRBJ1-1; 7 bases are shared with TRBD1. CDR1 is SGDLS, CDR2 YYNGEE, per germline. Germline trimming cut 4 bases from V and 4 bases from J; bases unmatched to any gene: 10. The CDR3 length is 15 residues. CDR3 bases: TGTGCCAGCAGCCTAGGGTGGCAGGGGGTCACTGAAGCTTTCTTT. It encodes CASSLGWQGVTEAFF.

This clone has more than one count but fewer than ten. The chain has TRBV21-1 and TRBJ2-5; the DNA was not used to check the table's D call, TRBD2. TRBV21-1 represents a pseudogene. The CDR3 is 17 residues long. CDR3 bases: TGTGCCAGCAGCCGATGGTCAGCGGGGCCATCCCCAGAGACCCAGTACTTC. This translates into CASSRWSAGPSPETQYF.

This sequence joins TRBV29-1 and TRBJ2-5; possibly TRBD1 for D (6 bases). With 6 bases removed from V and 2 bases from J, the gap between germline ends came to 10 bases. In germline, CDR1 is SQVTM, CDR2 ANQGSEA. CDR3 size: 12 residues. The CDR3 DNA reads as TGCAGCGTCCAAGGGGGACAAGAGACCCAGTACTTC. This gives the protein CSVQGGQETQYF.

This rearrangement joins TRBV7-6 to TRBJ2-3; possibly TRBD2 for D (6 bases). CDR1 is SGHVS and CDR2 is FNYEAQ in the germline V gene. CDR3 size: 15 residues. V dropped 5 bases and J dropped 5 bases, with 17 bases sitting between them. For the CDR3, the DNA is TGTGCCAGCAGCGCCCTTGCCGCGGGGCGAGATACGCAGTATTTT. Protein sequence: CASSALAAGRDTQYF.

This clone occurred a few times. The genes are TRBV30 and TRBJ2-5; a possible D gene is TRBD1 (6 bases). In germline, CDR1 is GTSNPN, CDR2 SVGIG (reference sequence). Between the trimmed V and J ends, which lost 2 bases and 5 bases, there was a span of 15 bases. CDR3 length: 14 amino acids. This CDR3 reads CAWSKWGQRETQYF. The CDR3 coding sequence is TGTGCCTGGAGTAAATGGGGGCAACGGGAGACCCAGTACTTC.